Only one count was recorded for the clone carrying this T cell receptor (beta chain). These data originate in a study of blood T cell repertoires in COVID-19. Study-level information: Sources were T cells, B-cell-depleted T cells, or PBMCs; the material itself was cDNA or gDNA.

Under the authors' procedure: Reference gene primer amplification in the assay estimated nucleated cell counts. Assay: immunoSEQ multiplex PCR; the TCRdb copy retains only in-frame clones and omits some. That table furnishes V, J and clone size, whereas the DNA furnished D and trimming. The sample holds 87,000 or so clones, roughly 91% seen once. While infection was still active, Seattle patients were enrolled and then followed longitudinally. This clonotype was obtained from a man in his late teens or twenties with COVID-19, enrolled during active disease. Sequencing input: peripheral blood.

The CDR3 coding sequence is TGCAGCGTTAGTCGGGGACAAAGGGCAGAGACCCAGTACTTC. Amino acids: CSVSRGQRAETQYF. This chain joins TRBV29-1 and TRBJ2-5; possibly TRBD1 for D (6 bases). The V gene lost 5 bases and the J gene lost 4 bases, with 17 bases spanning the gap. Germline assignment: CDR1 SQVTM and CDR2 ANQGSEA. This CDR3 region has 14 residues.